This is a list of T cell receptor beta chains from one sample in a study of response to subunit inactivated influenza vaccine. TCRdb reprocessed the RT-PCR reads with MiXCR, giving one entry per CDR3 protein. In the table there are about 650,000 distinct CDR3 sequences, about 14% of which are singletons. The material was PBMCs from blood, obtained 14 days before vaccination. The receptors shown here come from a middle-aged man who received an inactivated influenza vaccine. CDR3s leave out the opening cysteine and the closing phenylalanine or tryptophan.

j_call | v_call | cdr3_aa
TRBJ2-1 | TRBV24-1 | ATSDYRGSYEQF
TRBJ2-1 | TRBV9 | ASSVAGTSGRKGSYNEQF
TRBJ1-6 | TRBV20-1 | SAREDGDSPLH
TRBJ1-1 | TRBV3-1 | ASSRGLEAF
TRBJ2-3 | TRBV7-2 | ASSLVGVGTDTQY
TRBJ2-1 | TRBV20-1 | SARDLGGGHPSSYNEQF
TRBJ1-6 | TRBV20-1 | SASLVRSNSPLH
TRBJ1-1 | TRBV29-1 | SGNRGMNTEAF
TRBJ2-3 | TRBV29-1 | SVLRLASGGVGTDTQY
TRBJ2-2 | TRBV10-3 | AISVGTVTGELF
TRBJ2-3 | TRBV5-1 | ASSLDAGAPSTDTQY
TRBJ2-7 | TRBV10-3 | AIRGGAGTYEQY
TRBJ2-7 | TRBV19 | ASSSGRSFFYEQY
TRBJ2-1 | TRBV4-2 | ASRTSSSVSYNEQF
TRBJ2-7 | TRBV20-1 | SANSRLAGVDEQY
TRBJ2-3 | TRBV7-2 | ASSLAGRLSSTDTQY
TRBJ2-1 | TRBV9 | ASSVQRTSGRNEQF
TRBJ2-7 | TRBV10-3 | ATGTAPYEQY
TRBJ2-3 | TRBV7-9 | ASSLGSSGSTDTQY
TRBJ2-5 | TRBV20-1 | SASPGGPLQY
TRBJ2-6 | TRBV5-4 | ASSFLVGYPGANVLT
TRBJ1-2 | TRBV19 | ASQTGEYGYT
TRBJ2-1 | TRBV20-1 | SVTGWDGGGYHGNEQF
TRBJ2-2 | TRBV28 | ASSLFRWRSVGTGELF
TRBJ2-7 | TRBV4-1 | ASSQDWAGGGMQY
TRBJ2-5 | TRBV11-2 | ASSLVLATSGFETQY
TRBJ1-5 | TRBV7-8 | ASSLTGRSNQPQH
TRBJ2-3 | TRBV12-3/TRBV12-4 | ASSLVTTSVTGTDTQY
TRBJ2-2 | TRBV7-2 | ASSLEGPLLTGELF
TRBJ2-7 | TRBV6-1 | ASTPATGVFYEQY
TRBJ1-6 | TRBV6-5 | ASSYSGDRVKSPLH
TRBJ2-5 | TRBV5-1 | ASSLRAAEETQY
TRBJ2-3 | TRBV28 | ASSGGAPDTQY
TRBJ2-7 | TRBV7-2 | ASSPGVAEYGEQY
TRBJ2-1 | TRBV7-9 | ASSTSGGEDEQF
TRBJ1-1 | TRBV4-3 | ASSQVENTEAF
TRBJ2-1 | TRBV29-1 | SVVRGPYNEQF
TRBJ2-7 | TRBV5-4 | ASSPDSNYEQY
TRBJ2-6 | TRBV28 | ASSPLSRAGTGANVLT
TRBJ2-1 | TRBV20-1 | SAAGTSGYNEQF
TRBJ1-1 | TRBV3-1 | ASSRGQGGSFEVF
TRBJ2-1 | TRBV20-1 | SARDYSSGRAFYEQF
TRBJ1-6 | TRBV27 | ASSLFTALSPLH